The rows below give T cell receptor beta chains drawn from one sample of a study of CD8+CD57+ T cells in acquired aplastic anemia. TCRdb reprocessed the reads via MiXCR and lists one record per CDR3 protein. The sample yields more than 150,000 distinct CDR3 sequences, just under 50% seen once. Sequencing input: sorted CD4+, CD8+, or CD8+CD57+ T cells (not recorded which) from PBMCs. The source of these receptors is a human donor with aplastic anemia. The CDR3 runs from the conserved cysteine through the conserved F or W. D genes are given only for firm matches. The listing skips clone size in some rows; elsewhere it reads once, few, many or a size class.

v_call	d_call	clone_size	j_call	cdr3_aa	cdr3_nt
TRBV20-1	NA	many	TRBJ1-5	CSAMRGMNQPQHF	TGCAGTGCCATGAGGGGAATGAATCAGCCCCAGCATTTT
TRBV29-1	TRBD1	NA	TRBJ2-7	CSAAPDRGTYEQYF	TGCAGCGCCGCCCCGGACAGGGGAACCTACGAGCAGTACTTC
TRBV7-2	NA	once	TRBJ2-7	CASSQNQGEQYF	TGTGCCAGCAGCCAGAATCAGGGAGAGCAGTACTTC
TRBV9	NA	once	TRBJ1-2	CASSVEGHSNYGYTF	TGTGCCAGCAGCGTAGAAGGACATTCTAACTATGGCTACACCTTC
TRBV2	NA	few	TRBJ1-1	CASSAQGLMTEAFF	TGTGCCAGCAGCGCACAGGGTCTGATGACTGAAGCTTTCTTT
TRBV4-2	TRBD1	many	TRBJ2-3	CASSRLPGTGELGTDTQYF	TGTGCCAGCAGCCGGCTCCCCGGGACAGGGGAATTGGGCACAGATACGCAGTATTTT
TRBV10-3	NA	NA	TRBJ1-1	CATEVGANTEAFF	TGTGCCACCGAGGTTGGGGCCAACACTGAAGCTTTCTTT
TRBV2	NA	NA	TRBJ1-2	CASSDKQPYGYTF	TGTGCCAGCAGTGACAAACAGCCCTATGGCTACACCTTC
TRBV6-5	NA	few	TRBJ2-5	CASSYSKGEGTQYF	TGTGCCAGCAGTTACTCGAAGGGAGAAGGGACCCAGTACTTC
TRBV2	NA	many	TRBJ2-7	CASSLQTAQGEQYF	TGTGCCAGCAGTCTCCAAACAGCACAGGGCGAGCAGTACTTC
TRBV10-3	NA	few	TRBJ2-7	CAISELTGPSYEQYF	TGTGCCATCAGTGAGTTGACGGGGCCCTCCTACGAGCAGTACTTC
TRBV5-1	TRBD2	many	TRBJ2-1	CASTTGLAGTEQFF	TGCGCCAGCACGACCGGGCTAGCGGGAACTGAGCAGTTCTTC
TRBV20-1	TRBD1	NA	TRBJ2-5	CSASFGTAQETQYF	TGCAGTGCTAGCTTCGGGACAGCCCAAGAGACCCAGTACTTC
TRBV27	TRBD1	NA	TRBJ2-6	CASTTIKTGGGGANVLTF	TGTGCCAGCACAACAATTAAAACAGGGGGCGGTGGGGCCAACGTCCTGACTTTC
TRBV19	NA	NA	TRBJ2-3	CASSLLLRGGTDTQYF	TGTGCCAGTAGTCTACTCCTGCGAGGGGGCACAGATACGCAGTATTTT
TRBV5-1	NA	many	TRBJ2-7	CASSQSGNSYEQYF	TGCGCCAGCAGCCAATCCGGGAACTCCTACGAGCAGTACTTC
TRBV19	TRBD1	NA	TRBJ1-5	CASSGTVNQPQHF	TGTGCCAGTAGTGGGACAGTCAATCAGCCCCAGCATTTT
TRBV4-1	NA	NA	TRBJ1-5	CASSQRVGSNQPQHF	TGCGCCAGCAGCCAACGGGTCGGAAGCAATCAGCCCCAGCATTTT
TRBV18	NA	many	TRBJ2-7	CASSPRGREQYF	TGTGCCAGCTCACCCAGAGGACGGGAGCAGTACTTC
TRBV7-2	TRBD2	few	TRBJ2-7	CASNLGLAYEQYF	TGTGCCAGCAACCTCGGACTAGCCTACGAGCAGTACTTC
TRBV11-3	NA	many	TRBJ2-7	CASSLPHYEQYF	TGTGCCAGCAGCTTACCCCACTACGAGCAGTACTTC
TRBV11-2	TRBD2	many	TRBJ2-4	CASSLVPTSGGGIQYF	TGTGCCAGCAGCTTAGTTCCCACTAGCGGGGGTGGCATTCAGTACTTC
TRBV27	TRBD2	NA	TRBJ2-7	CASSYSPLRGGSYEQYF	TGTGCCAGCAGTTACTCCCCGTTGAGGGGAGGGTCCTACGAGCAGTACTTC
TRBV2	TRBD1	NA	TRBJ1-2	CATSDSGQGVYGYTF	TGTGCCACCAGTGATTCGGGACAGGGGGTTTATGGCTACACCTTC
TRBV7-9	NA	NA	TRBJ1-4	CASSAVEEKLFF	TGTGCCAGCAGCGCCGTAGAGGAAAAACTGTTTTTT
TRBV13	NA	NA	TRBJ2-1	CASRYATYNEQFF	TGTGCCAGCAGATATGCCACCTACAATGAGCAGTTCTTC
TRBV20-1	TRBD2	many	TRBJ2-2	CSAGEGNTGELFF	TGCAGTGCTGGGGAGGGCAACACCGGGGAGCTGTTTTTT
TRBV7-3	NA	NA	TRBJ2-7	CASSLGTGGVTYEQYF	TGTGCCAGCAGCTTAGGCACGGGCGGGGTTACCTACGAGCAGTACTTC
TRBV2	NA	NA	TRBJ1-5	CASSERWDGTPQHF	TGTGCCAGCAGTGAAAGGTGGGATGGTACGCCCCAGCATTTT
TRBV10-2	NA	NA	TRBJ1-2	CASSAQGANGYAF	TGCGCCAGCAGTGCGCAAGGGGCGAATGGCTACGCCTTC
TRBV5-1	NA	NA	TRBJ2-5	CAGSEKETQYF	TGCGCCGGCAGCGAGAAAGAGACCCAGTACTTC
TRBV2	NA	NA	TRBJ2-5	CASTGGVGETQYF	TGTGCCAGCACGGGTGGGGTAGGGGAGACCCAGTACTTC
TRBV2	TRBD2	NA	TRBJ2-7	CASSEGGGLSSYEQYF	TGTGCCAGCAGTGAAGGCGGGGGTCTTAGCTCCTACGAGCAGTACTTC
TRBV19	NA	NA	TRBJ2-1	CASTTEEGYNEQFF	TGTGCCAGTACCACAGAGGAGGGGTACAATGAGCAGTTCTTC
TRBV7-2	NA	many	TRBJ1-2	CASSLGRVRTYGYTF	TGTGCCAGCAGCTTAGGGCGGGTCCGGACCTATGGCTACACCTTC
TRBV25-1	NA	NA	TRBJ2-1	CASRPGTSIEQFF	TGTGCCAGCAGACCCGGGACCAGCATTGAGCAGTTCTTC
TRBV19	TRBD1	few	TRBJ2-7	CASTAGTGPSYEQYF	TGTGCCAGTACCGCCGGGACAGGGCCCTCCTACGAGCAGTACTTC
TRBV24-1	NA	NA	TRBJ1-2	CATSDSIGGNYGYTF	TGTGCCACCAGTGATTCGATAGGTGGAAACTATGGCTACACCTTC
TRBV10-3	NA	NA	TRBJ1-5	CAISESNTGMGSNQPQHF	TGTGCCATCAGTGAGTCTAATACAGGGATGGGAAGCAATCAGCCCCAGCATTTT
TRBV29-1	NA	NA	TRBJ1-1	CSARDRVNTEAFF	TGCAGCGCGAGAGACAGAGTGAACACTGAAGCTTTCTTT
TRBV6-5	NA	NA	TRBJ2-1	CASSLQGGGGNEQFF	TGTGCCAGCAGTTTACAGGGAGGGGGAGGCAATGAGCAGTTCTTC
TRBV19	NA	NA	TRBJ2-7	CASSIDWRYDQYF	TGTGCCAGTAGTATAGATTGGCGCTACGATCAGTACTTC
TRBV6-7	NA	NA	TRBJ1-5	CASSPGGNQPQHF	TGTGCCAGCAGTCCCGGGGGCAATCAGCCCCAGCATTTT
TRBV10-3	TRBD1	few	TRBJ2-1	CATISGTANEQFF	TGTGCCACCATATCCGGGACAGCCAATGAGCAGTTCTTC
TRBV11-1	TRBD2	many	TRBJ2-5	CASSPTNPIAGVLGETQYF	TGTGCCAGCAGCCCAACAAACCCGATAGCGGGAGTGTTGGGAGAGACCCAGTACTTC
TRBV19	NA	NA	TRBJ1-2	CASRTVLANYGYTF	TGTGCCAGTCGGACTGTGCTAGCTAACTATGGCTACACCTTC
TRBV7-2	NA	many	TRBJ2-7	CASSFGPFNEQYF	TGTGCCAGCAGCTTCGGACCCTTTAACGAGCAGTACTTC
TRBV6-2/TRBV6-3	NA	many	TRBJ2-7	CAVTVGQSGSYEQYF	TGTGCCGTAACAGTAGGACAGTCAGGCTCCTACGAGCAGTACTTC
TRBV6-2/TRBV6-3	TRBD1	NA	TRBJ1-1	CASRGRDRGDTEAFF	TGTGCCAGCAGGGGTCGGGACAGAGGGGACACTGAAGCTTTCTTT
TRBV7-3	TRBD2	NA	TRBJ2-3	CASSPTGTSGRTDTQYF	TGTGCCAGCAGCCCAACAGGGACTAGCGGGAGGACAGATACGCAGTATTTT
TRBV6-1	TRBD1	few	TRBJ1-6	CASRPRGSGSYNSPLHF	TGTGCCAGCAGACCCAGGGGGTCCGGCTCCTATAATTCACCCCTCCACTTT
TRBV11-1	NA	NA	TRBJ2-3	CASSWRDKADTQYF	TGTGCCAGCAGCTGGCGGGACAAGGCAGATACGCAGTATTTT
TRBV10-1	TRBD2	many	TRBJ2-7	CASSESTFGLAGAHEQYF	TGCGCCAGCAGTGAGTCGACTTTTGGGCTAGCGGGAGCTCACGAGCAGTACTTC
TRBV10-2	TRBD2	NA	TRBJ2-7	CASSDSGLASYEQYF	TGCGCCAGCAGTGACTCCGGACTAGCCTCCTACGAGCAGTACTTC